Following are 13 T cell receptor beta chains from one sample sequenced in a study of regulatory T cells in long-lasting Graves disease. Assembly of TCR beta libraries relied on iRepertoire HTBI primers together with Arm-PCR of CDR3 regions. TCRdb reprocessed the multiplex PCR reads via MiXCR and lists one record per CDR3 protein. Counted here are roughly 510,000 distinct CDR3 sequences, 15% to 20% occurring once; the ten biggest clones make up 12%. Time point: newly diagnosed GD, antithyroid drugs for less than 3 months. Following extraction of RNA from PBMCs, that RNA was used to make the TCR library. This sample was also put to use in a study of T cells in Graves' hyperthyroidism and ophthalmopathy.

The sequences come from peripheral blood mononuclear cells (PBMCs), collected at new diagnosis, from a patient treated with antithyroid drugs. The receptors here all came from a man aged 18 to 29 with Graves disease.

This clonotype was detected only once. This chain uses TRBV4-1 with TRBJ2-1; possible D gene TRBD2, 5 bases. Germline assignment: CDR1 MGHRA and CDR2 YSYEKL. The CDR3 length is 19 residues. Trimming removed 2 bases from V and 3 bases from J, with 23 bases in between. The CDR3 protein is CASSQSVLSQAGYYNEQFF. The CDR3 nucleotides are TGCGCCAGCAGCCAATCTGTGTTGTCCCAGGCGGGCTACTACAATGAGCAGTTCTTC.

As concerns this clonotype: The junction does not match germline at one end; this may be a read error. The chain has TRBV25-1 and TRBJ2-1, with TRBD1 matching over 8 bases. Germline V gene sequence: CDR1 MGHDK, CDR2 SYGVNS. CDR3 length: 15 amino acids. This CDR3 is CASSRTGGSYDEQFF. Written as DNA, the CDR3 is TGTGCCAGCAGTCGAACAGGGGGGTCCTACGATGAGCAGTTCTTC.

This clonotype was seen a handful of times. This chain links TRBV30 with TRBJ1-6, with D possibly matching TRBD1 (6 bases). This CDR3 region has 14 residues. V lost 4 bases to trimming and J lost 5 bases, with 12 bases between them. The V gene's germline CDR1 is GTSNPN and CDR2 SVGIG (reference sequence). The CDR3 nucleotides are TGTGCCTGGAATACAGGGAGGAATAATTCACCCCTCCACTTT. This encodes CAWNTGRNNSPLHF.

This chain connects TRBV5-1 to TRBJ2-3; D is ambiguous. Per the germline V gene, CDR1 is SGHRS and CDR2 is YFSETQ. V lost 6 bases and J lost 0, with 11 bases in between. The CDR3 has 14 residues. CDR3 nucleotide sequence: TGCGCCAGCACCGTCGAGGTTAGCACAGATACGCAGTATTTT. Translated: CASTVEVSTDTQYF.

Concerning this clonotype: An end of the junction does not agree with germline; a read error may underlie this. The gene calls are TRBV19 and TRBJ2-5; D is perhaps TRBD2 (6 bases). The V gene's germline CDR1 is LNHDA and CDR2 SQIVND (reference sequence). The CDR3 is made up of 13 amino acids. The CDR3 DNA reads TGTGCCGGTAGTACAAGCGGGCAAGAGACCCAGTACTTC. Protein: CAGSTSGQETQYF. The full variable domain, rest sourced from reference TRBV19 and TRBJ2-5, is DGGITQSPKYLFRKEGQNVTLSCEQNLNHDAMYWYRQDPGQGLRLIYYSQIVNDFQKGDIAEGYSVSREKKESFPLTVTSAQKNPTAFYLCAGSTSGQETQYFGPGTRLLVL.

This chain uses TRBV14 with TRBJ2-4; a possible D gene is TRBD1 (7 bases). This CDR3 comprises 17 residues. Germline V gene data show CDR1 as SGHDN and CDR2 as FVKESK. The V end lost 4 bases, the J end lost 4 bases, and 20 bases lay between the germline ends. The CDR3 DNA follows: TGTGCCAGCAGCCGAGACTCAGGGGGGCAAAGGAAAAACATTCAGTACTTC. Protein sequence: CASSRDSGGQRKNIQYF. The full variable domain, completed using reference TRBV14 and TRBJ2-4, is EAGVTQFPSHSVIEKGQTVTLRCDPISGHDNLYWYRRVMGKEIKFLLHFVKESKQDESGMPNNRFLAERTGGTYSTLKVQPAELEDSGVYFCASSRDSGGQRKNIQYFGAGTRLSVL.

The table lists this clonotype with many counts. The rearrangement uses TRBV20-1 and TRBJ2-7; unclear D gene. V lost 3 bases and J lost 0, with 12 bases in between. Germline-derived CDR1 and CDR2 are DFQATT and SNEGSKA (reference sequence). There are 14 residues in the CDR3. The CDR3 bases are TGCAGTGCTAGTAAGTCCCAGAACTCCTACGAGCAGTACTTC. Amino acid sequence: CSASKSQNSYEQYF.

This chain's CDR3 is CSARFTGGVGYTF. As DNA, the CDR3 is TGCAGTGCTAGGTTTACAGGGGGCGTGGGCTACACCTTC. The chain couples TRBV20-1 to TRBJ1-2, with 9 bases aligning to TRBD1. Germline loops: CDR1 DFQATT, CDR2 SNEGSKA (reference sequence). The CDR3 is 13 residues long. The trim removed 3 bases at V and 8 bases at J, leaving 7 bases unmatched.

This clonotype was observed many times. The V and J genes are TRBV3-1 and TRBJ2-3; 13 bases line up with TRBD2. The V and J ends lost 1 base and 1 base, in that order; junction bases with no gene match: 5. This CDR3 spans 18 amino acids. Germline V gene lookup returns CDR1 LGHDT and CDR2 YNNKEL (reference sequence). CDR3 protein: CASSQGLAGGTGTDTQYF. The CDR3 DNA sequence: TGTGCCAGCAGCCAAGGACTAGCGGGAGGAACCGGCACAGATACGCAGTATTTT.

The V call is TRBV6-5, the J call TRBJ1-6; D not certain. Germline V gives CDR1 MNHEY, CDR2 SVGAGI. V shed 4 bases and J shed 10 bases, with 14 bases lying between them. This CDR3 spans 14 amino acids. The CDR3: CASSFSRDPSPLHF. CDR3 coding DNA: TGTGCCAGCAGTTTCTCTAGGGATCCCTCACCCCTCCACTTT.

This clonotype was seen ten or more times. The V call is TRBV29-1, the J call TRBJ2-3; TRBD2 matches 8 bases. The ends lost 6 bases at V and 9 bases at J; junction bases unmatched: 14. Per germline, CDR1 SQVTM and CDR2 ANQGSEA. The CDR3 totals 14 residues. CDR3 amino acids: CSVLAVVSLLTQYF. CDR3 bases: TGCAGCGTACTAGCGGTCGTCTCATTGTTGACGCAGTATTTT.

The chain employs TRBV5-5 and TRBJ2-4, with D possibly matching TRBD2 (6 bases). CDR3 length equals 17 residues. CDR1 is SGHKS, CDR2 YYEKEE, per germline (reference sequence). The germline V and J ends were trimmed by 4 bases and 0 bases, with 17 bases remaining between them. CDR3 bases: TGTGCCAGCAGCCTCGGTACGGGGGAGCTAGCCAAAAACATTCAGTACTTC. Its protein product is CASSLGTGELAKNIQYF.

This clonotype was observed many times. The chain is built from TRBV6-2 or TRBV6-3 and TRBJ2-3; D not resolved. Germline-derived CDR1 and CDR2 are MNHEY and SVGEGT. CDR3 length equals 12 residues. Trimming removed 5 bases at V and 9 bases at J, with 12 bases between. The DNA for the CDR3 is TGTGCCAGCAGTCCAGACTTAGAAACGCAGTATTTT. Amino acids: CASSPDLETQYF.